The clone carrying this TCR beta chain was seen many times. The antigen is unknown. Documented time point: patch test 1, 2 weeks after DPC sensitization. Documented treatment: therapeutic diphenylcyclopropenone sensitization with weekly scalp DPC. The data were taken from a study of human T cells and chemical hapten exposure. Study-level results: Each of the donors had alopecia, so their immune responses may not resemble those of healthy people.

The CDR3 consists of 14 residues. Germline assignment: CDR1 MNHNS and CDR2 SASEGT. Between the trimmed V and J ends, which lost 4 bases and 5 bases, there was a span of 9 bases. Original data processing: Across samples, TCR counts had a median of roughly 98,000 and ranged from about 23,224 to 700,000. TCRdb re-derived calls from the RACE reads in MiXCR, one entry per CDR3 protein. It is TCRdb's table, rather than the study itself, that gives the V and J calls and clone size. The sample shows around 110,000 distinct CDR3 sequences, 12% of them seen only once. Source: whole blood, taken in connection with sensitization to the hapten diphenylcyclopropenone (DPC). The chain links TRBV6-1 to TRBJ1-6; D perhaps matches TRBD1 (5 bases). The sequence came from a woman between 50 and 59 years old with alopecia areata. Some clones in this sample may be carry-over from other donors' samples. The CDR3, as DNA: TGTGCCAGCAGTGGACAGCCAAATAATTCACCCCTCCACTTT. This sequence encodes CASSGQPNNSPLHF.